Listed below are T cell receptor beta chains from one sample, sequenced in a study of blood T cell repertoires in COVID-19. TCRdb's table, derived via immunoSEQ multiplex PCR, lists solely in-frame clones and lacks some. The data hold about 160,000 clones, with more than 60% observed a single time. The sequenced material came from peripheral blood. The receptors were gathered from a man aged 55-75 years with acute or convalescent COVID-19. CDR3s include the opening cysteine and the closing phenylalanine or tryptophan. A D gene is named only where the DNA matches it firmly. Clone size is stated in some rows and not others, as once, few, many or a class when expanded.

D gene	V gene	J gene	clone size	CDR3 protein	CDR3 DNA
TRBD1	TRBV2	TRBJ2-7	once	CASSEGTGDYEQYF	TGTGCCAGCAGTGAAGGGACAGGGGATTACGAGCAGTACTTC
TRBD1	TRBV7-3	TRBJ1-2	-	CASSSGQGDGYTF	TGTGCCAGCAGCTCTGGACAGGGTGACGGCTACACCTTC
TRBD1	TRBV5-6	TRBJ1-6	-	CASSSNRGTSPLHF	TGTGCCAGCAGCTCAAACAGGGGTACGTCACCCCTCCACTTT
-	TRBV18	TRBJ1-3	-	CASSLRSGIGGRGNTIYF	TGTGCCAGCTCACTGAGAAGCGGTATCGGAGGGCGAGGAAACACCATATATTTT
-	TRBV29-1	TRBJ1-5	-	CSVRAGDNQPQHF	TGCAGCGTGAGGGCGGGAGACAATCAGCCCCAGCATTTT
TRBD1	TRBV6-5	TRBJ2-7	-	CASSYSGTGDHEQYF	TGTGCCAGCAGTTACTCAGGGACAGGGGACCACGAGCAGTACTTC
-	TRBV25-1	TRBJ1-5	-	CASSEPDSSWPQHF	TGTGCCAGCAGTGAACCGGACAGTTCCTGGCCCCAGCATTTT
-	TRBV2	TRBJ2-7	-	CASLRDSSYEQYF	TGTGCCAGCCTCCGGGACTCCTCCTACGAGCAGTACTTC
TRBD1	TRBV2	TRBJ1-1	-	CASADRVNTEAFF	TGTGCCAGCGCTGACAGGGTGAACACTGAAGCTTTCTTT
TRBD1	TRBV10-3	TRBJ2-7	-	CAISQHRGNYEQYF	TGTGCCATCAGCCAACACAGGGGTAACTACGAGCAGTACTTC
-	TRBV30	TRBJ2-3	-	CAWTWRGTDTQYF	TGTGCCTGGACTTGGAGGGGCACAGATACGCAGTATTTT
-	TRBV4-1	TRBJ2-4	-	CASSQVELWGPFTKNIQYF	TGCGCCAGCAGCCAAGTAGAATTGTGGGGGCCTTTCACCAAAAACATTCAGTACTTC
TRBD1	TRBV4-1	TRBJ1-5	-	CASSQTGGSNQPQHF	TGCGCCAGCAGCCAAACAGGGGGCTCCAATCAGCCCCAGCATTTT
-	TRBV18	TRBJ1-6	-	CASSPPSGVHSYNSPLHF	TGTGCCAGCTCACCACCCTCAGGGGTCCACTCCTATAATTCACCCCTCCACTTT
TRBD2	TRBV19	TRBJ2-7	-	CASSPGTSEFYEQYF	TGTGCCAGTAGTCCAGGGACTAGCGAATTCTACGAGCAGTACTTC
TRBD1	TRBV4-1	TRBJ1-3	few	CASSLRDREGNTIYF	TGCGCCAGCAGCCTCCGGGACAGGGAAGGAAACACCATATATTTT
-	TRBV9	TRBJ1-1	-	CASSVVPGSGSEAFF	TGTGCCAGCAGCGTAGTTCCGGGTTCGGGATCTGAAGCTTTCTTT
TRBD1	TRBV12-3/TRBV12-4	TRBJ1-2	-	CASSSRQGYGYTF	TGTGCCAGCAGTTCTAGACAGGGGTATGGCTACACCTTC
TRBD1	TRBV5-4	TRBJ1-2	-	CASSPPAGGAANYGYTF	TGTGCCAGCAGCCCTCCGGCAGGGGGCGCTGCGAACTATGGCTACACCTTC
TRBD1	TRBV6-2/TRBV6-3	TRBJ1-5	few	CASSYPTDRGLGQPQHF	TGTGCCAGCAGTTACCCGACGGACAGGGGGCTAGGTCAGCCCCAGCATTTT
-	TRBV5-8	TRBJ2-3	once	CASSPDGGRDTQYF	TGTGCCAGCAGCCCGGACGGGGGTAGAGATACGCAGTATTTT
-	TRBV5-4	TRBJ2-3	-	CVSSQVGGDTDTQYF	TGTGTCAGCAGCCAGGTAGGAGGTGACACAGATACGCAGTATTTT
TRBD1	TRBV9	TRBJ2-2	-	CASSEGQANTGELFF	TGTGCCAGCAGCGAGGGACAGGCGAACACCGGGGAGCTGTTTTTT
TRBD1	TRBV5-1	TRBJ1-1	few	CASSSGQEATEAFF	TGCGCCAGCAGCTCGGGACAGGAAGCCACTGAAGCTTTCTTT
-	TRBV29-1	TRBJ2-3	-	CSVGVRGKADTQYF	TGCAGCGTTGGGGTCCGGGGTAAGGCAGATACGCAGTATTTT
-	TRBV3-1/TRBV3-2	TRBJ1-1	-	CASSPRTGEAFF	TGTGCCAGCAGCCCCCGCACCGGTGAAGCTTTCTTT
-	TRBV2	TRBJ1-1	-	CASSDVSVNTEAFF	TGTGCCAGCAGTGATGTCAGCGTGAACACTGAAGCTTTCTTT
-	TRBV6-2/TRBV6-3	TRBJ2-6	-	CASSYSRVPSGANVLTF	TGTGCCAGCAGTTACTCGAGGGTTCCCTCTGGGGCCAACGTCCTGACTTTC
-	TRBV29-1	TRBJ1-2	-	CSVDSKRGGYGYTF	TGCAGCGTTGATAGTAAGCGGGGAGGCTATGGCTACACCTTC
TRBD2	TRBV20-1	TRBJ2-5	-	CSASREGPTQETQYF	TGCAGTGCTAGTCGGGAGGGACCTACCCAAGAGACCCAGTACTTC
-	TRBV7-3	TRBJ1-1	-	CASSLTPGTEAFF	TGTGCCAGCAGCTTAACGCCGGGTACTGAAGCTTTCTTT
-	TRBV30	TRBJ1-5	-	CAWGGQPQHF	TGTGCCTGGGGGGGGCAGCCCCAGCATTTT
-	TRBV9	TRBJ1-1	-	CASSVGSGLNTEAFF	TGTGCCAGCAGCGTAGGGTCGGGTTTGAACACTGAAGCTTTCTTT